This entry lists 15 T cell receptor beta chains sequenced from one sample in a study of radiotherapy plus CTLA-4 blockade in lung cancer. Clones were sequenced by immunoSEQ multiplex PCR, and TCRdb holds only the in-frame ones, with some missing. The sample lists tens of thousands of clones, around 85% occurring once. The specimen comprised peripheral blood, sampled from a patient treated with radiotherapy plus ipilimumab. These receptors were taken from a human donor with non-small cell lung cancer who had a partial response to radiotherapy plus ipilimumab.

This clone turned up a few times. This chain connects TRBV10-2 to TRBJ2-5; D is unclear. V gave up 3 bases and J gave up 1 base, with 12 bases separating them. The CDR3 runs to 15 residues. Germline V CDR1 and CDR2: WSHSY, SAAADI. DNA for the CDR3: TGCGCCAGCAGTGATACCCAGGTCCTCCAAGAGACCCAGTACTTC. It translates to CASSDTQVLQETQYF.

This chain connects TRBV6-6 to TRBJ1-1, with 7 positions matching TRBD1. The V gene end was trimmed by 6 bases and the J gene end by 9 bases; junction bases not matched to a gene: 10. The CDR3 consists of 13 residues. Germline CDR1 reads MNHNY; CDR2 reads SVGAGI (reference sequence). DNA for the CDR3: TGTGCCAGCAGCCCCCTCAGGGACAGACAAGCTTTCTTT. It yields the protein CASSPLRDRQAFF.

The chain joins TRBV6-1 to TRBJ1-5, with 9 bases matching TRBD1. The CDR3 is 16 amino acids. Germline CDR1 MNHNS, CDR2 SASEGT. J was trimmed by 4 bases and V by 4 bases; bases with no gene match: 8. CDR3 sequence (DNA): TGTGCCAGCAGTGCAAATCCAGGGACAGGGAATCAGCCCCAGCATTTT. Amino acids: CASSANPGTGNQPQHF.

This clone appeared once. The rearrangement uses TRBV6-1 and TRBJ1-1; a possible D gene is TRBD1 (6 bases). The CDR3 length is 14 residues. CDR1 and CDR2 (germline): MNHNS, SASEGT. V was shortened by 6 bases and J by 0 bases, with 11 bases between the two germline ends. The CDR3 sequence is CASRGGQMNTEAFF. CDR3 coding DNA: TGTGCCAGCAGGGGTGGACAGATGAACACTGAAGCTTTCTTT.

CDR3 sequence reads: CATSKQGSGANVLTF. The CDR3 nucleotides are TGTGCCACCAGCAAGCAGGGGTCTGGGGCCAACGTCCTGACTTTC. This rearrangement joins TRBV15 to TRBJ2-6; D is possibly TRBD1 (6 bases). This CDR3 has 15 amino acids. Between the trimmed V and J ends, which lost 4 bases and 1 base, there was a span of 8 bases. CDR1 is LNHNV, CDR2 YYDKDF, per germline (reference sequence).

V usage is TRBV18 and J usage is TRBJ2-3; 11 nucleotides line up with TRBD1. This CDR3 comprises 17 residues. V dropped 6 bases and J dropped 3; count of bases not matched to a gene: 11. Germline V gene data show CDR1 as KGHSH and CDR2 as LQKENI. CDR3 DNA: TGTGCCAGCTCGCTCAGGCCTGGACAGGGGGCAACAGATACGCAGTATTTT. Translated: CASSLRPGQGATDTQYF.

The rearrangement links TRBV10-3 to TRBJ2-7; D may be TRBD2 (5 bases). Trimming shortened V by 4 bases and J by 4 bases, and 20 bases separated the two germline ends. CDR1 ENHRY and CDR2 SYGVKD come from the germline V gene. The CDR3 covers 16 residues. The CDR3 nucleotides read TGTGCCATCAGTGTAAGTCCAAGGACTTACCCATACGAGCAGTACGTC. Its translation is CAISVSPRTYPYEQYV.

The J gene is TRBJ1-1, the V gene TRBV5-5, with D tentatively TRBD1 (5 bases). Between the trimmed V and J ends, which lost 3 bases and 5 bases, there was a span of 17 bases. The germline gives CDR1 SGHKS, CDR2 YYEKEE (reference sequence). The CDR3 totals 15 residues. The DNA for the CDR3 is TGTGCCAGCAGCTCACTACCGGGACTTGGGACTGAAGCTTTCTTT. Protein: CASSSLPGLGTEAFF.

In this sample, this clone turned up once. This sequence joins TRBV10-3 and TRBJ1-5; TRBD1 aligns across 8 bases. The germline gives CDR1 ENHRY, CDR2 SYGVKD. The CDR3 covers 16 residues. J was trimmed by 3 bases and V by 11 bases; bases with no gene match: 15. In nucleotides, the CDR3 is TGTGCCTCAAAACAGGGGGGCCCAATCCTCAATCAGCCCCAGCATTTT. Translation gives CASKQGGPILNQPQHF.

This chain connects TRBV28 to TRBJ1-2, with D possibly TRBD1 on 5 matching bases. CDR3 length equals 15 residues. Deletions cut 5 bases from V and 3 bases from J, with 16 bases between. The germline gives CDR1 MDHEN, CDR2 SYDVKM. CDR3 bases: TGTGCCAGCAGTCCCTCGGGGGGGAGGTACTATGGCTACACCTTC. Residues: CASSPSGGRYYGYTF.

The rearrangement uses TRBV5-1 and TRBJ1-2; TRBD1 matches at 7 bases. V was pared by 4 bases and J by 8 bases, with 8 bases of the junction left unmatched. The germline V gene has CDR1 SGHRS and CDR2 YFSETQ. The CDR3 loop spans 13 amino acids. The CDR3 nucleotides are TGCGCCAGCAGCACCTTAACAGGGGAAGGCTACACCTTC. Encoded protein: CASSTLTGEGYTF.

The J gene is TRBJ1-1, the V gene TRBV10-2; D perhaps matches TRBD1 (6 bases). Germline V gene data show CDR1 as WSHSY and CDR2 as SAAADI. V lost 6 bases and J lost 8, with 16 bases in between. The CDR3 length is 13 residues. CDR3 in DNA: TGCGCCAGCAGAGAGACAGGCGGCGTAGAAGCTTTCTTT. Translating gives CASRETGGVEAFF.

This clone showed up just once. The chain joins TRBV7-8 to TRBJ1-1, with D maybe TRBD1 (5 bases). Germline CDR1 SGHVS, CDR2 FQNEAQ. CDR3 length: 15 amino acids. Trimming took off 0 bases at V and 11 bases at J, with 19 bases between the two ends. The CDR3 sequence is CASSLAGGGSVRAFF. The CDR3 region has the DNA TGTGCCAGCAGCTTAGCCGGGGGGGGGAGTGTACGGGCTTTCTTT.

V usage is TRBV5-1 and J usage is TRBJ1-1, with TRBD1 matching over 9 bases. The V gene's germline CDR1 is SGHRS and CDR2 YFSETQ. V was pared by 4 bases and J by 4 bases, with 5 bases of the junction left unmatched. This CDR3 has 14 residues. The CDR3 reads CASSVQGAGTEAFF. In DNA, the CDR3 is TGCGCCAGCAGCGTACAGGGGGCAGGCACTGAAGCTTTCTTT.

This chain connects TRBV30 to TRBJ2-1, with TRBD2 matching over 7 bases. With V trimmed by 5 bases and J by 6 bases, 7 bases remained unmatched. CDR1 is GTSNPN, CDR2 SVGIG, per germline (reference sequence). The CDR3 has 13 amino acids. The DNA for the CDR3 is TGTGCCTGGCGGGGACTAACTGGCAATGAGCAGTTCTTC. Protein sequence: CAWRGLTGNEQFF.